These 25 T cell receptor beta chains were all obtained from the same sample, sequenced in a study of identical twins. TCRdb analysed the 5' RACE reads with MiXCR anew, one entry per CDR3 protein. This table holds 540,000 or so distinct CDR3 sequences, about 20% found once. The same sample was also used in a study of yellow fever vaccine responses in identical twins.

The specimen was CD4+ T cells sorted from blood. The origin of the receptors is a woman in her late teens or twenties in good health.

This sequence joins TRBV12-3 or TRBV12-4 and TRBJ2-1; the D is unclear. Deletions cut 3 bases from V and 10 bases from J, with 10 bases between. CDR3 length: 12 amino acids. CDR3: CASSLPMGEQFF. The CDR3 nucleotides read TGTGCCAGCAGTTTGCCGATGGGGGAGCAGTTCTTC.

The gene calls are TRBV1 and TRBJ2-7; the table calls TRBD2, which could not be checked here. TRBV1 is annotated as a pseudogene. The CDR3 covers 13 residues. In DNA, the CDR3 is TGCACCAGCAGGCGGGACTCATGGTACGAGCAGTACTTC. Translated: CTSRRDSWYEQYF.

The V gene is TRBV20-1, the J gene TRBJ2-1; no firm D call. This CDR3 has 14 residues. The germline CDR1 and CDR2 sequences are DFQATT and SNEGSKA (reference sequence). Trimming removed 0 bases from V and 0 bases from J, with 6 bases in between. The CDR3 reads CSARDWGSYNEQFF. The CDR3 coding sequence is TGCAGTGCTAGAGACTGGGGCTCCTACAATGAGCAGTTCTTC.

The table lists this clonotype with many counts. The chain links TRBV20-1 to TRBJ2-1, with 13 bases that match TRBD2. Germline V gives CDR1 DFQATT, CDR2 SNEGSKA (reference sequence). The CDR3 totals 14 residues. V gave up 4 bases and J gave up 7 bases; unmatched junction bases: 4. CDR3 in amino acids: CSATGLAGANEQFF. In DNA, the CDR3 is TGCAGTGCTACCGGACTAGCGGGGGCAAATGAGCAGTTCTTC.

This clonotype was seen a few times. The gene calls are TRBV6-5 and TRBJ2-6; D is unclear. Germline lookup yields CDR1 MNHEY and CDR2 SVGAGI. The CDR3 is 16 residues long. The V end lost 4 bases, the J end lost 2 bases, and 12 bases lay between the germline ends. DNA for the CDR3: TGTGCCAGCAGTTCCTTGGGGTCCGCTGGGGCCAACGTCCTGACTTTC. Protein sequence: CASSSLGSAGANVLTF.

The chain uses TRBV20-1 and TRBJ2-5, with D possibly matching TRBD1 (7 bases). Germline-derived CDR1 and CDR2 are DFQATT and SNEGSKA (reference sequence). Trimming took 0 bases from V and 0 from J, leaving 20 bases between them. The CDR3 length is 18 residues. The CDR3 nucleotides read TGCAGTGCTAGAGATTTGGGGGGTCCCGGGACAGACCAAGAGACCCAGTACTTC. It translates to CSARDLGGPGTDQETQYF.

This clonotype was counted only a few times. V and J are TRBV5-6 and TRBJ1-5; D remains unclear. CDR3 length: 15 residues. V gave up 1 base and J gave up 3 bases, with 11 bases separating them. In germline, CDR1 is SGHDT, CDR2 YYEEEE. In nucleotides, the CDR3 is TGTGCCAGCAGCTTGTATTCCGGACCCAATCAGCCCCAGCATTTT. Amino acids: CASSLYSGPNQPQHF.

This clonotype was observed a handful of times. V usage is TRBV5-1 and J usage is TRBJ2-1, with TRBD2 identical over 11 bases. There are 17 residues in the CDR3. V lost 4 bases to trimming and J lost 2 bases; unmatched junction nucleotides: 8. Germline assignment: CDR1 SGHRS and CDR2 YFSETQ. The CDR3 DNA sequence: TGCGCCAGCAGCCCGAGACTAGCGGGGTCACCCTACAATGAGCAGTTCTTC. Encoded protein: CASSPRLAGSPYNEQFF.

The chain has TRBV7-3 and TRBJ2-2; D unresolved. Between the trimmed V and J ends, which lost 1 base and 5 bases, there was a span of 11 bases. This CDR3 spans 15 amino acids. Looked up from germline, CDR1 is SGHTA and CDR2 is FQGTGA. CDR3 DNA: TGTGCCAGCAGCTTAATGGTCCTGGGGACCGGGGAGCTGTTTTTT. Protein sequence: CASSLMVLGTGELFF.

The J gene is TRBJ2-2, the V gene TRBV2; D assignment may be TRBD1 or TRBD2 (5 bases each). Germline V CDR1 and CDR2: SNHLY, FYNNEI. CDR3 length: 17 amino acids. With 7 bases removed from V and 0 bases from J, the gap between germline ends came to 18 bases. The CDR3 region is CASNRDGNLANTGELFF. The CDR3 bases are TGTGCCAGCAATCGGGACGGAAATCTCGCGAACACCGGGGAGCTGTTTTTT.

This chain connects TRBV10-3 to TRBJ2-1; TRBD2 matches at 7 bases. This CDR3 has 16 amino acids. Germline lookup yields CDR1 ENHRY and CDR2 SYGVKD. Losses at the gene ends were 6 bases for V and 4 bases for J; bases not matched to a gene: 12. The CDR3 is CAIREEGTKIYNEQFF. The CDR3 bases are TGTGCCATCAGGGAAGAAGGGACTAAAATATACAATGAGCAGTTCTTC.

This clonotype was recorded only once. The chain uses TRBV7-9 and TRBJ2-2; D not certain. The V end lost 8 bases, the J end lost 4 bases, and 17 bases lay between the germline ends. There are 15 residues in the CDR3. Per germline, CDR1 SEHNR and CDR2 FQNEAQ (reference sequence). The CDR3 nucleotides are TGTGCCAGCGCGTTATCAGGTTCGGGCACCGGGGAGCTGTTTTTT. Translating gives CASALSGSGTGELFF.

A few counts support this clonotype. The chain has TRBV20-1 and TRBJ2-1; 7 nucleotides line up with TRBD1. The CDR3 covers 15 residues. CDR1 and CDR2 from the germline V gene are DFQATT and SNEGSKA (reference sequence). V lost 2 bases and J lost 6; bases outside the gene matches: 10. The CDR3 sequence: CSARLTWTGSNEQFF. CDR3 DNA: TGCAGTGCTAGACTTACTTGGACAGGTTCCAATGAGCAGTTCTTC.

This chain joins TRBV20-1 and TRBJ2-2; possibly TRBD2 for D (6 bases). This CDR3 has 16 amino acids. The V and J ends lost 1 base and 2 bases respectively, with 14 bases between them. Germline V gives CDR1 DFQATT, CDR2 SNEGSKA (reference sequence). CDR3 protein: CSARALGTPNTGELFF. The CDR3 coding sequence is TGCAGTGCTAGAGCGCTCGGGACTCCCAACACCGGGGAGCTGTTTTTT.

This clonotype was found a few times. This rearrangement joins TRBV20-1 to TRBJ2-1; 7 bases line up with TRBD2. The CDR3 spans 17 residues. The V gene end was trimmed by 1 base and the J gene end by 7 bases; junction bases not matched to a gene: 16. CDR1 is DFQATT and CDR2 is SNEGSKA in the germline V gene (reference sequence). The chain's CDR3 is CSARGRGVWQTRNEQFF. The CDR3 nucleotides read TGCAGTGCTAGAGGACGGGGGGTATGGCAAACCCGTAATGAGCAGTTCTTC.

This chain joins TRBV28 and TRBJ1-6; 7 bases align to TRBD1. With V trimmed by 8 bases and J by 7 bases, 8 bases remained unmatched. The CDR3 length is 14 residues. Looked up from germline, CDR1 is MDHEN and CDR2 is SYDVKM. The DNA for the CDR3 is TGTGCCAGCGGCCGGGACAGAGTAAATTCACCCCTCCACTTT. It yields the protein CASGRDRVNSPLHF. The complete variable domain, with remaining parts taken from reference TRBV28 and TRBJ1-6, reads DVKVTQSSRYLVKRTGEKVFLECVQDMDHENMFWYRQDPGLGLRLIYFSYDVKMKEKGDIPEGYSVSREKKERFSLILESASTNQTSMYLCASGRDRVNSPLHFGNGTRLTVT.

This clonotype was observed a few times. The chain uses TRBV6-2 or TRBV6-3 and TRBJ1-1, with unresolved D. This CDR3 contains 15 residues. CDR1 is MNHEY, CDR2 SVGEGT, per germline. Deletions cut 4 bases from V and 1 base from J, with 13 bases between. The CDR3: CASSSSGKPNTEAFF. DNA for the CDR3: TGTGCCAGCAGTTCCAGCGGCAAACCGAACACTGAAGCTTTCTTT.

This sequence joins TRBV7-3 and TRBJ2-1; TRBD2 agrees at 9 bases. The CDR3 is 14 residues long. V lost 8 bases and J lost 9; bases outside the gene matches: 11. The V gene's germline CDR1 is SGHTA and CDR2 FQGTGA. As DNA, the CDR3 is TGTGCCAGCGAGGGGGTAGCGGGAGAGGGTGAGCAGTTCTTC. Its translation is CASEGVAGEGEQFF.

This clonotype was found a few times. The chain recombines TRBV4-1 with TRBJ1-2; TRBD1 aligns across 10 bases. The CDR3 covers 16 residues. The V and J ends lost 7 bases and 5 bases, in that order; junction bases with no gene match: 13. The germline CDR1 and CDR2 sequences are MGHRA and YSYEKL. The CDR3 sequence is CASTLGQDRGLYGYTF. As DNA, the CDR3 is TGCGCCAGCACCCTAGGACAGGACAGGGGGTTGTATGGCTACACCTTC.

The V gene is TRBV9, the J gene TRBJ2-1; 14 positions agree with TRBD2. The germline V gene encodes CDR1 SGDLS and CDR2 YYNGEE. The length of the CDR3 is 17 residues. Unmatched junction bases numbered 7, after V lost 4 bases and J lost 4 bases. In DNA, the CDR3 is TGTGCCAGCAGCCCCAGACTAGCGGGGGGGTCGTACAATGAGCAGTTCTTC. The encoded protein is CASSPRLAGGSYNEQFF. Full variable domain (remainder filled in from reference TRBV9 and TRBJ2-1): DSGVTQTPKHLITATGQRVTLRCSPRSGDLSVYWYQQSLDQGLQFLIQYYNGEERAKGNILERFSAQQFPDLHSELNLSSLELGDSALYFCASSPRLAGGSYNEQFFGPGTRLTVL.

This chain links TRBV4-1 with TRBJ2-5; the match to TRBD2 covers 14 bases. This CDR3 has 17 residues. Germline CDR1 reads MGHRA; CDR2 reads YSYEKL. J was trimmed by 4 bases and V by 4 bases; bases with no gene match: 8. CDR3 in DNA: TGCGCCAGCAGCCTCCGGACTAGCGGGAGGCAGATAGAGACCCAGTACTTC. Protein: CASSLRTSGRQIETQYF.

In its sample, this clonotype was seen a few times. The chain has TRBV20-1 and TRBJ2-1; D is possibly TRBD1 (6 bases). Germline-derived CDR1 and CDR2 are DFQATT and SNEGSKA (reference sequence). CDR3 size: 13 residues. Trimming stripped 6 bases from V and 5 bases from J, with 14 bases between. CDR3 loop: CSALFRGNNEQFF. Here the CDR3 DNA reads TGCAGTGCCCTGTTCAGGGGAAACAATGAGCAGTTCTTC.

This chain joins TRBV6-2 or TRBV6-3 and TRBJ1-1; D is undetermined. The CDR3 totals 14 residues. The ends were cut back, 7 bases at V and 0 bases at J, with 12 bases in the middle. Germline V gene data show CDR1 as MNHEY and CDR2 as SVGEGT. The CDR3 coding sequence is TGTGCCAGCACCCCCCGCTCCATGAACACTGAAGCTTTCTTT. It encodes CASTPRSMNTEAFF.

V and J are TRBV20-1 and TRBJ2-3; 8 bases map to TRBD2. Per the germline V gene, CDR1 is DFQATT and CDR2 is SNEGSKA (reference sequence). The CDR3 is made up of 15 amino acids. V lost 0 bases to trimming and J lost 2 bases; unmatched junction nucleotides: 4. In DNA form, the CDR3 reads TGCAGTGCTAGAGATAGCGGGGCATCCACAGATACGCAGTATTTT. The encoded protein is CSARDSGASTDTQYF.

This clonotype was counted between two and nine times. The rearrangement joins TRBV29-1 to TRBJ2-1; D possibly corresponds to TRBD1 (8 bases). Looked up from germline, CDR1 is SQVTM and CDR2 is ANQGSEA. CDR3 size: 16 residues. Trimming removed 8 bases from V and 8 bases from J, with 28 bases in between. The CDR3 loop reads CSSIRGLKAGADEQFF. The CDR3 nucleotides are TGCAGCTCAATCAGGGGGCTGAAGGCGGGAGCGGATGAGCAGTTCTTC.